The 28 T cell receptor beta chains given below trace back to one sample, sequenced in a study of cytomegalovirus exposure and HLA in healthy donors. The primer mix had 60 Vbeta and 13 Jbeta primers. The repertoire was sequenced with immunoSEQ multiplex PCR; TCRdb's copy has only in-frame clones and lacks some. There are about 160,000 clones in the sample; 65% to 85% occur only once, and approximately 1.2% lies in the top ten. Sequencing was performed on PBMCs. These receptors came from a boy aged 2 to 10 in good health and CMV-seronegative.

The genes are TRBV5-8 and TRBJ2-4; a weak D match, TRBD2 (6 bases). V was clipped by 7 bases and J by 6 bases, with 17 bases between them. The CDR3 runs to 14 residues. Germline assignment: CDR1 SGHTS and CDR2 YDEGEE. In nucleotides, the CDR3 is TGTGCCAGCTACCAGCTAGCGCGCCTAAACATTCAGTACTTC. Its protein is CASYQLARLNIQYF.

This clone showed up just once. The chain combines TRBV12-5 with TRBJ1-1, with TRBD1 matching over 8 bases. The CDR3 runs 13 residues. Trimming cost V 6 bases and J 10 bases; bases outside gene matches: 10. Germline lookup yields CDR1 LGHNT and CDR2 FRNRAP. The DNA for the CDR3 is TGTGCTAGTGGCCCGGGGGGCAGGGGGCCAGCTTTCTTT. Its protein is CASGPGGRGPAFF.

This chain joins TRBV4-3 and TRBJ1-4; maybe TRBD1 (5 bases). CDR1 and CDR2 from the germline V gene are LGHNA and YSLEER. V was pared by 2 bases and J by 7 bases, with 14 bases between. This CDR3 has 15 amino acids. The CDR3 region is CASSQIEGVGEKLFF. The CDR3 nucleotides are TGCGCCAGCAGCCAAATCGAAGGGGTCGGTGAAAAACTGTTTTTT.

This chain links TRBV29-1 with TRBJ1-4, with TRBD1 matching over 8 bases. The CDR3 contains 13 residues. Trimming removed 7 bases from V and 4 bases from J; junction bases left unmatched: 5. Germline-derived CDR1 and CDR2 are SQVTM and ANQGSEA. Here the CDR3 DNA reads TGCAGCGGATCGACAGGGGTTAATGAAAAACTGTTTTTT. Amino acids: CSGSTGVNEKLFF. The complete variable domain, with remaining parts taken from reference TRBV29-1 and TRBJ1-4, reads SAVISQKPSRDICQRGTSLTIQCQVDSQVTMMFWYRQQPGQSLTLIATANQGSEATYESGFVIDKFPISRPNLTFSTLTVSNMSPEDSSIYLCSGSTGVNEKLFFGSGTQLSVL.

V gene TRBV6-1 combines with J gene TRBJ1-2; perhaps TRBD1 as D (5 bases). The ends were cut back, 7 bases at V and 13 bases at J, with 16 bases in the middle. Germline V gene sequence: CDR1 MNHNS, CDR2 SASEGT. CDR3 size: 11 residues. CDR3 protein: CASNLRGICTF. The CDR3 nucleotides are TGTGCCAGCAACCTTCGGGGGATCTGCACCTTC.

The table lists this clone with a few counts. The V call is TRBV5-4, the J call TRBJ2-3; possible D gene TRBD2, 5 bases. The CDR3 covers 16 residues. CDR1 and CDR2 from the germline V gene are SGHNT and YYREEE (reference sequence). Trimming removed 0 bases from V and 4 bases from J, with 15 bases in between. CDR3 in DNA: TGTGCCAGCAGCTTGGGGCATGGGAGCGAGCCAGATACGCAGTATTTT. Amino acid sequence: CASSLGHGSEPDTQYF.

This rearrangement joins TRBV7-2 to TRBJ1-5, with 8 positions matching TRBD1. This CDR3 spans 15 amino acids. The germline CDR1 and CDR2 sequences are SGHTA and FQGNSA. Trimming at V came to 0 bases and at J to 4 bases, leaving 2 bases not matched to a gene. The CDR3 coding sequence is TGTGCCAGCAGCTTAGCGGACAGGGATAATCAGCCCCAGCATTTT. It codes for CASSLADRDNQPQHF.

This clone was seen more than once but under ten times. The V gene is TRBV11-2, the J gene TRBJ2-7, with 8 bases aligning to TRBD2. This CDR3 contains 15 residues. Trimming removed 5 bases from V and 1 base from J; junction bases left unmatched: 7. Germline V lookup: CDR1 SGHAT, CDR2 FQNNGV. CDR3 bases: TGTGCCAGCAGCCTCAGCGGGGGCCCATCCTACGAGCAGTACTTC. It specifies CASSLSGGPSYEQYF. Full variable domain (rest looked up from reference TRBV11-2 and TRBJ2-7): EAGVAQSPRYKIIEKRQSVAFWCNPISGHATLYWYQQILGQGPKLLIQFQNNGVVDDSQLPKDRFSAERLKGVDSTLKIQPAKLEDSAVYLCASSLSGGPSYEQYFGPGTRLTVT.

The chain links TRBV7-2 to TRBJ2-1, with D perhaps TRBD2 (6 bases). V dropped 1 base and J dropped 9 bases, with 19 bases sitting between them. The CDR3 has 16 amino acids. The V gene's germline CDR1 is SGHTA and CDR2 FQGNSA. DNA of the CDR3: TGTGCCAGCAGCTTAGTTGGGGCCGGACTCGGGGGTGAGCAGTTCTTC. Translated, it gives CASSLVGAGLGGEQFF.

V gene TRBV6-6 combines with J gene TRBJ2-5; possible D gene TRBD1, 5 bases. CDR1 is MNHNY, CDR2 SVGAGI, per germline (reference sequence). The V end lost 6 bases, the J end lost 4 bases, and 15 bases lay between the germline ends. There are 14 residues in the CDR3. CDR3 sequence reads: CASSDSGLRETQYF. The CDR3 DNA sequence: TGTGCCAGCAGCGACTCAGGGTTGAGAGAGACCCAGTACTTC.

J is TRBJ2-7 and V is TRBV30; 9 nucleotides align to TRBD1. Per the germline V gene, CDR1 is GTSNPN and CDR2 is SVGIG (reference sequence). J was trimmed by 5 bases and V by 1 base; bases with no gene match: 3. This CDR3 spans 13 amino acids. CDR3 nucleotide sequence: TGTGCCTGGAGTGGGGACAGGGCTCACGAGCAGTACTTC. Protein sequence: CAWSGDRAHEQYF.

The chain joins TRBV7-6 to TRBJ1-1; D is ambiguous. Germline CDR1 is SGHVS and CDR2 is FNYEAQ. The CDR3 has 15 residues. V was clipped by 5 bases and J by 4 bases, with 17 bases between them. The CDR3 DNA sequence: TGTGCCAGCAGCATTGACCCGGGGAGAGGCACTGAAGCTTTCTTT. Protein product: CASSIDPGRGTEAFF. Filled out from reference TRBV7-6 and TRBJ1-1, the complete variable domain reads GAGVSQSPRYKVTKRGQDVALRCDPISGHVSLYWYRQALGQGPEFLTYFNYEAQQDKSGLPNDRFSAERPEGSISTLTIQRTEQRDSAMYRCASSIDPGRGTEAFFGQGTRLTVV.

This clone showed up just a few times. The DNA of the CDR3 is TGTGCCAGCAGTACCGACAGGAAAAATCAGCCCCAGCATTTT. It yields the protein CASSTDRKNQPQHF. This chain uses TRBV6-5 with TRBJ1-5; tentative D call: TRBD1 (6 bases). V was pared by 5 bases and J by 4 bases, with 12 bases between. Germline loops: CDR1 MNHEY, CDR2 SVGAGI. The CDR3 runs 14 residues.

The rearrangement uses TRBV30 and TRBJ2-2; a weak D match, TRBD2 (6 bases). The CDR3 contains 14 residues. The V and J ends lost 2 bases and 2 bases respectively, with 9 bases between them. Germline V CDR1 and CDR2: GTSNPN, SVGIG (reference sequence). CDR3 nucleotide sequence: TGTGCCTGGAGTATGGAGGGAAACACCGGGGAGCTGTTTTTT. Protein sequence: CAWSMEGNTGELFF.

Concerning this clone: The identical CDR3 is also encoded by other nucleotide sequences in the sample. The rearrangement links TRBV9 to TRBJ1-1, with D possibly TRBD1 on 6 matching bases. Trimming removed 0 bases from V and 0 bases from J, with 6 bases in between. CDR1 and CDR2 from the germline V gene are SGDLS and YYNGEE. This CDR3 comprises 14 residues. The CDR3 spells CASSVGDMNTEAFF. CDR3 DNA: TGTGCCAGCAGCGTAGGGGACATGAACACTGAAGCTTTCTTT.

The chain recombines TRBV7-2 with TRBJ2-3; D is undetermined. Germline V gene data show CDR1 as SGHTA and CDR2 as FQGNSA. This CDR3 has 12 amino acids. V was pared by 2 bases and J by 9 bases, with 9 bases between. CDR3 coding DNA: TGTGCCAGCAGCTTAAGGCAACAGACGCAGTATTTT. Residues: CASSLRQQTQYF.

CDR3 residues: CASSGTSGGPGANVLTF. CDR3 nucleotides: TGTGCCAGCAGTGGGACTAGCGGGGGACCTGGGGCCAACGTCCTGACTTTC. The chain recombines TRBV25-1 with TRBJ2-6, with TRBD2 matching 13 bases. This CDR3 comprises 17 residues. Looked up from germline, CDR1 is MGHDK and CDR2 is SYGVNS. V lost 4 bases, J lost 2 bases, and 2 bases stayed unmatched. Using reference TRBV25-1 and TRBJ2-6 for the parts outside the CDR3, the full variable domain is EADIYQTPRYLVIGTGKKITLECSQTMGHDKMYWYQQDPGMELHLIHYSYGVNSTEKGDLSSESTVSRIRTEHFPLTLESARPSHTSQYLCASSGTSGGPGANVLTFGAGSRLTVL.

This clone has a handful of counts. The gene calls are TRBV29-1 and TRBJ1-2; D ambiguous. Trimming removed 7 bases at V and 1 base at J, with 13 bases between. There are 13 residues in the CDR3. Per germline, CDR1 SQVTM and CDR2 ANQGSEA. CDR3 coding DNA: TGCAGCGATCTGTCGAGCCATAACTATGGCTACACCTTC. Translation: CSDLSSHNYGYTF.

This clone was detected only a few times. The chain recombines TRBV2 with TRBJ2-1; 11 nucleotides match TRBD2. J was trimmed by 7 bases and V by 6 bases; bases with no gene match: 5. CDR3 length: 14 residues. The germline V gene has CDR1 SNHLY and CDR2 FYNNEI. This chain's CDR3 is CASRTSGNGNEQFF. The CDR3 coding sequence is TGTGCCAGCAGGACTAGCGGGAATGGGAATGAGCAGTTCTTC.

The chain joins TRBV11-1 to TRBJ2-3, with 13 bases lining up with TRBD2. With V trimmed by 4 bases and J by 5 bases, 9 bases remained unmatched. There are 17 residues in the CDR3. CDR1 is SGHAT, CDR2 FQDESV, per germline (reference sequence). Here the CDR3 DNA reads TGTGCCAGCAGCTCTCTCCCGGGACTAGCGGGAATAGATACGCAGTATTTT. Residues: CASSSLPGLAGIDTQYF.

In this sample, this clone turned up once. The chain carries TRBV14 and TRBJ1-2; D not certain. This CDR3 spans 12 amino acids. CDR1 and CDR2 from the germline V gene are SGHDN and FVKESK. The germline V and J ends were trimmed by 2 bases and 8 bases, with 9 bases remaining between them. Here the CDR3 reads CASSQSSVGYTF. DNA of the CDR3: TGTGCCAGCAGCCAATCGAGCGTAGGCTACACCTTC.

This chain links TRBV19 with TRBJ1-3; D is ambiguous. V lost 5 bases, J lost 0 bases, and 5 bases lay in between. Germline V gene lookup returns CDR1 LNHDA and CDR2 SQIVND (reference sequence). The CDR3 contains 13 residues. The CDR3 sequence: CASSLYSGNTIYF. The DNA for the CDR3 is TGTGCCAGTAGTCTTTACTCTGGAAACACCATATATTTT.

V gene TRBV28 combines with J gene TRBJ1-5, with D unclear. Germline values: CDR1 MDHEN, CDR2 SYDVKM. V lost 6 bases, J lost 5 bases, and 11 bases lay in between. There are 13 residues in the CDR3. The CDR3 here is CASSPEVDQPQHF. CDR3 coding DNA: TGTGCCAGCAGCCCCGAGGTGGATCAGCCCCAGCATTTT.

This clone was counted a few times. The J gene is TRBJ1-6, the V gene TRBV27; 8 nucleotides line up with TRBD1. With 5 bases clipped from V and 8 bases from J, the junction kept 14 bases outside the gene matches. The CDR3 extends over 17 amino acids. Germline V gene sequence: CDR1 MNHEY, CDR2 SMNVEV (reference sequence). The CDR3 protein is CASSKLDRAGNYSPLHF. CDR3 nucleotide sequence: TGTGCCAGCAGTAAATTGGACAGGGCAGGGAATTATTCACCCCTCCACTTT.

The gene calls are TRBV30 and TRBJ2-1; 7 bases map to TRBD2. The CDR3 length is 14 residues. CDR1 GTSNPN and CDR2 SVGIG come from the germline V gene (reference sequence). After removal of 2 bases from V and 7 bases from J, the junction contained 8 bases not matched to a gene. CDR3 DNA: TGTGCCTGGAGTAGGGGAGGGCCCGGGAATGAGCAGTTCTTC. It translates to CAWSRGGPGNEQFF.

CDR3 residues: CSVERGLAGSYEQFF. CDR3 coding DNA: TGCAGCGTTGAACGCGGACTAGCGGGATCATATGAGCAGTTCTTC. The chain recombines TRBV29-1 with TRBJ2-1, with TRBD2 matching 12 bases. The CDR3 is 15 residues long. Germline trimming cut 2 bases from V and 8 bases from J; bases unmatched to any gene: 7. In germline, CDR1 is SQVTM, CDR2 ANQGSEA.

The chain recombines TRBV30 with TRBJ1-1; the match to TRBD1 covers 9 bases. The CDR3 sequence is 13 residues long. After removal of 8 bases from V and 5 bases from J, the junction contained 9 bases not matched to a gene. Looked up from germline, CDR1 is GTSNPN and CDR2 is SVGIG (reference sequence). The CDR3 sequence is CAGTGTGNTEAFF. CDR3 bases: TGTGCCGGAACCGGGACAGGGAATACTGAAGCTTTCTTT.

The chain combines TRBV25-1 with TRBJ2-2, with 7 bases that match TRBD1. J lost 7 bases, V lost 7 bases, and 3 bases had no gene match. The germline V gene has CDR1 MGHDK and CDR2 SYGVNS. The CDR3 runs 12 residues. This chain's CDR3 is CASNRGIGELFF. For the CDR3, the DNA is TGTGCCAGCAACAGGGGAATCGGGGAGCTGTTTTTT.